The 9 T cell receptor beta chains below all came from one sample that was sequenced in a study of CD8+ T cells in alopecia areata. The sequencing template was cDNA reverse transcribed from extracted RNA. Some clones are missing from TCRdb's copy, which holds only in-frame ones; the method was immunoSEQ multiplex PCR. Of about 140,000 clones listed, more than 55% are singletons. The specimen was CD8+ T cells sorted from blood. The receptors derive from a human donor in good health.

This clone was seen more than once but under ten times. The chain carries TRBV29-1 and TRBJ1-1; D might be TRBD1 (5 bases). The CDR3 contains 13 residues. The V and J ends lost 8 bases and 3 bases respectively, with 16 bases between them. The germline V gene encodes CDR1 SQVTM and CDR2 ANQGSEA. CDR3 bases: TGCAGCATTAAGGAACCAGGGTACACTGAAGCTTTCTTT. Its protein product is CSIKEPGYTEAFF.

CDR3 in DNA: TGTGCCAGCAGTTCGGGACCGTACGAGCAGTACTTC. This translates into CASSSGPYEQYF. The V call is TRBV27, the J call TRBJ2-5, with D perhaps matching TRBD1 or TRBD2 (5 bases each). The J call may be incorrect, as the DNA end agrees better with TRBJ2-7. Germline lookup yields CDR1 MNHEY and CDR2 SMNVEV (reference sequence). The CDR3 is made up of 12 amino acids.

This clone occurred a few times. The chain employs TRBV2 and TRBJ2-3; TRBD2 is a possible D gene (5 bases). This CDR3 comprises 12 residues. V lost 6 bases and J 6 bases, leaving 10 bases between the germline ends. CDR1 is SNHLY and CDR2 is FYNNEI in the germline V gene. This CDR3 reads CASSATRDTQYF. The CDR3 nucleotides read TGTGCCAGCAGCGCTACTAGGGATACGCAGTATTTT.

The genes are TRBV23-1 and TRBJ2-2; weak D call: TRBD1 (5 bases). TRBV23-1 is reported as an ORF; its role is uncertain. Trimming shortened V by 7 bases and J by 7 bases, and 19 bases separated the two germline ends. The CDR3 extends over 15 amino acids. The CDR3 bases are TGCGCCAGCACTCCTAGGGGCCAGGTTGGCGGGGAGCTGTTTTTT. As protein: CASTPRGQVGGELFF.

J is TRBJ2-2 and V is TRBV13, with TRBD2 identical over 8 bases. Germline values: CDR1 PRHDT, CDR2 FYEKMQ (reference sequence). Germline trimming cut 6 bases from V and 1 base from J; bases unmatched to any gene: 7. The CDR3 extends over 16 amino acids. The CDR3 region has the DNA TGTGCCAGCAGGGTTGGAAGCGGGGGGAACACCGGGGAGCTGTTTTTT. This codes for CASRVGSGGNTGELFF.

The V and J genes are TRBV13 and TRBJ2-2; tentatively, D is TRBD1 (6 bases). Trimming cost V 5 bases and J 7 bases, with 17 bases left between them. The CDR3 length is 15 residues. Germline V gene sequence: CDR1 PRHDT, CDR2 FYEKMQ (reference sequence). CDR3: CASSPQGQTYGELFF. The CDR3 DNA reads as TGTGCCAGCAGCCCGCAAGGACAGACCTACGGGGAGCTGTTTTTT.

The chain couples TRBV29-1 to TRBJ2-1, with unresolved D. The germline V and J ends were trimmed by 0 bases and 0 bases, with 6 bases remaining between them. The CDR3 sequence is 14 residues long. Germline lookup yields CDR1 SQVTM and CDR2 ANQGSEA. This chain's CDR3 is CSVEEISSYNEQFF. The CDR3 region has the DNA TGCAGCGTTGAAGAGATTAGCTCCTACAATGAGCAGTTCTTC.

V usage is TRBV2 and J usage is TRBJ2-1, with D unclear. The germline gives CDR1 SNHLY, CDR2 FYNNEI. This CDR3 is built from 14 residues. Deletions cut 7 bases from V and 5 bases from J, with 15 bases between. CDR3 in amino acids: CASTPFPEHNEQFF. The DNA of the CDR3 is TGTGCCAGCACCCCTTTTCCGGAGCACAATGAGCAGTTCTTC.

The chain uses TRBV4-1 and TRBJ1-1; 7 bases fit TRBD1. The CDR3 loop spans 13 amino acids. Germline V gene data show CDR1 as MGHRA and CDR2 as YSYEKL. J was trimmed by 2 bases and V by 8 bases; bases with no gene match: 5. DNA of the CDR3: TGCGCCAGCCGGCAGGGGGGAAACACTGAAGCTTTCTTT. It yields the protein CASRQGGNTEAFF.